A single sample is the source of the 30 T cell receptor beta chains below, sequenced in a study of control samples from healthy donors and cancer patients. TCRdb's table, derived via immunoSEQ multiplex PCR, lists solely in-frame clones and lacks some. The top ten clones hold 1.1% to 1.5% of a sample with roughly 180,000 clones, 94% of them seen once. The sample comprised blood. Receptor source: a woman in her late teens or twenties in good health.

This rearrangement joins TRBV11-2 to TRBJ2-2; tentatively, D is TRBD2 (6 bases). The germline gives CDR1 SGHAT, CDR2 FQNNGV. CDR3 length: 15 residues. V was trimmed by 0 bases and J by 5 bases, leaving 10 bases between them. The CDR3 loop is CASSLEGGGTGELFF. The CDR3, as DNA: TGTGCCAGCAGCTTAGAGGGTGGGGGGACCGGGGAGCTGTTTTTT.

This chain links TRBV6-5 with TRBJ2-3; TRBD1 is a possible D gene (6 bases). Trimming took off 6 bases at V and 8 bases at J, with 18 bases between the two ends. Germline-derived CDR1 and CDR2 are MNHEY and SVGAGI. The CDR3 is 14 residues long. The CDR3 nucleotides are TGTGCCAGCAGGATCGGTGCACAGGGAAGTACGCAGTATTTT. Encoded protein: CASRIGAQGSTQYF.

Of note for this clone: At one end the junction does not follow the germline gene, possibly because of a read error. CDR3 amino acids: CASSFPGTGGFNTEALF. The CDR3 DNA follows: TGCGCCAGCAGTTTTCCCGGGACAGGGGGCTTCAACACTGAAGCTCTCTTT. This chain connects TRBV10-2 to TRBJ1-1, with 12 bases identical to TRBD1. Per germline, CDR1 WSHSY and CDR2 SAAADI. The CDR3 extends over 17 amino acids.

The rearrangement links TRBV6-5 to TRBJ1-2; perhaps TRBD1 as D (6 bases). V lost 7 bases and J lost 8, with 17 bases in between. This CDR3 region has 13 residues. CDR1 and CDR2 (germline): MNHEY, SVGAGI. The CDR3 sequence is CASTNGGARGYTF. The CDR3 DNA reads TGTGCCAGCACCAACGGGGGGGCCAGAGGCTACACCTTC.

V is TRBV19 and J is TRBJ1-4; D call uncertain. Germline CDR1 reads LNHDA; CDR2 reads SQIVND (reference sequence). The V and J ends lost 1 base and 8 bases respectively, with 8 bases between them. This CDR3 has 13 residues. The CDR3 nucleotides read TGTGCCAGTAGTATAGGGGCGGGAGAAAAACTGTTTTTT. Amino acids: CASSIGAGEKLFF.

This chain connects TRBV19 to TRBJ2-2; 9 bases map to TRBD1. CDR1 and CDR2 (germline): LNHDA, SQIVND (reference sequence). The CDR3 spans 15 residues. The trim removed 3 bases at V and 4 bases at J, leaving 3 bases unmatched. The CDR3 DNA follows: TGTGCCAGTAGTATCCGGACAGGGGTCACCGGGGAGCTGTTTTTT. This translates into CASSIRTGVTGELFF.

This rearrangement joins TRBV11-2 to TRBJ1-2; no reliable D call. Germline CDR1 and CDR2: SGHAT and FQNNGV. V was trimmed by 5 bases and J by 2 bases, leaving 6 bases between them. CDR3 size: 12 residues. The CDR3 loop is CASSVGNYGYTF. DNA for the CDR3: TGTGCCAGCAGCGTAGGGAACTATGGCTACACCTTC. Combining the CDR3 with reference TRBV11-2 and TRBJ1-2 gives the whole variable domain EAGVAQSPRYKIIEKRQSVAFWCNPISGHATLYWYQQILGQGPKLLIQFQNNGVVDDSQLPKDRFSAERLKGVDSTLKIQPAKLEDSAVYLCASSVGNYGYTFGSGTRLTVV.

V is TRBV18 and J is TRBJ2-1; 10 bases map to TRBD2. Germline trimming cut 0 bases from V and 7 bases from J; bases unmatched to any gene: 9. The CDR3 runs to 17 residues. The germline CDR1 and CDR2 sequences are KGHSH and LQKENI. CDR3 in DNA: TGTGCCAGCTCACCACCGACTAGCGGGCGGATTAGGAATGAGCAGTTCTTC. As protein: CASSPPTSGRIRNEQFF. The full variable domain, with the rest looked up from reference TRBV18 and TRBJ2-1, is NAGVMQNPRHLVRRRGQEARLRCSPMKGHSHVYWYRQLPEEGLKFMVYLQKENIIDESGMPKERFSAEFPKEGPSILRIQQVVRGDSAAYFCASSPPTSGRIRNEQFFGPGTRLTVL.

V usage is TRBV11-3 and J usage is TRBJ1-4, with D perhaps TRBD1 (6 bases). V lost 5 bases, J lost 4 bases, and 20 bases lay in between. There are 17 residues in the CDR3. Germline V gene lookup returns CDR1 SGHNT and CDR2 YENEEA. CDR3 bases: TGTGCCAGCAGCCCCAGAAGGGGGGCCCCAAATAATGAAAAACTGTTTTTT. The encoded protein is CASSPRRGAPNNEKLFF.

This clone was recorded once. CDR3 sequence: CAISAGQGSGWTQYF. The CDR3 DNA is TGTGCCATCAGTGCGGGACAGGGGAGCGGGTGGACCCAGTACTTC. J is TRBJ2-5 and V is TRBV10-3, with 10 bases aligning to TRBD1. V dropped 4 bases and J dropped 7; count of bases not matched to a gene: 9. The CDR3 consists of 15 residues. CDR1 is ENHRY and CDR2 is SYGVKD in the germline V gene.

The V call is TRBV9, the J call TRBJ1-2; D remains ambiguous. V lost 3 bases and J lost 3, with 15 bases in between. CDR3 length equals 15 residues. Germline V gene sequence: CDR1 SGDLS, CDR2 YYNGEE. CDR3 sequence: CASSADIAGDYGYTF. In DNA, the CDR3 is TGTGCCAGCAGCGCTGACATAGCGGGAGACTATGGCTACACCTTC.

The chain uses TRBV6-6 and TRBJ1-1; no firm D call. Germline loops: CDR1 MNHNY, CDR2 SVGAGI (reference sequence). The CDR3 spans 16 residues. V was clipped by 6 bases and J by 1 base, with 18 bases between them. CDR3 region: CASSPGRAKENTEAFF. The CDR3 DNA sequence: TGTGCCAGCAGCCCCGGGAGGGCCAAGGAGAACACTGAAGCTTTCTTT.

The chain employs TRBV6-5 and TRBJ1-3; D unclear. The CDR3 spans 12 residues. Germline V gene lookup returns CDR1 MNHEY and CDR2 SVGAGI. The ends were cut back, 6 bases at V and 3 bases at J, with 6 bases in the middle. As DNA, the CDR3 is TGTGCCAGCAGGTATATTGGAAACACCATATATTTT. This gives the protein CASRYIGNTIYF.

In the case of this clone: Other DNA sequences in this specimen translate into the identical CDR3. The genes are TRBV7-9 and TRBJ2-2; weak D call: TRBD1 (5 bases). CDR1 and CDR2 from the germline V gene are SEHNR and FQNEAQ (reference sequence). V was pared by 2 bases and J by 3 bases, with 13 bases between. The CDR3 is 16 amino acids. The CDR3 region has the DNA TGTGCCAGCAGCTTAAAATGGGGCCCAGACACCGGGGAGCTGTTTTTT. It yields the protein CASSLKWGPDTGELFF.

The chain links TRBV3-1 (or the pseudogene TRBV3-2) to TRBJ1-2; TRBD1 matches at 7 bases. The V gene's germline CDR1 is LGHDT and CDR2 YNNKEL (reference sequence). CDR3 length equals 16 residues. Unmatched junction bases numbered 11, after V lost 0 bases and J lost 7 bases. The CDR3 coding sequence is TGTGCCAGCAGCCAAGATCTCGACGACAGGGTAATTGGCTACACCTTC. It yields the protein CASSQDLDDRVIGYTF.

This clone was observed once. One end of the junction varies from germline; a read error may be responsible. The chain couples TRBV10-3 to TRBJ1-1; 8 bases are shared with TRBD1. Looked up from germline, CDR1 is ENHRY and CDR2 is SYGVKD. The CDR3 covers 13 residues. CDR3: CAIGDRGDTEAFF. CDR3 DNA: TGTGCCATCGGTGACAGGGGAGATACTGAAGCTTTCTTT.

The rearrangement joins TRBV5-4 to TRBJ2-7, with TRBD1 matching over 11 bases. Germline CDR1 and CDR2: SGHNT and YYREEE (reference sequence). V shed 4 bases and J 2 bases; nucleotides not matched to a gene: 5. The CDR3 loop spans 15 amino acids. CDR3 protein: CASSDGQGAPYEQYF. CDR3 nucleotide sequence: TGTGCCAGCAGCGATGGACAGGGGGCCCCCTACGAGCAGTACTTC.

The rearrangement uses TRBV28 and TRBJ2-7; 7 nucleotides match TRBD1. The V gene's germline CDR1 is MDHEN and CDR2 SYDVKM. This CDR3 has 14 amino acids. V lost 11 bases, J lost 1 base, and 11 bases stayed unmatched. The CDR3 nucleotides are TGTGCCTTAACCCCACCGGGACAGTCCTACGAGCAGTACTTC. Protein: CALTPPGQSYEQYF. Complete variable domain (other parts from reference TRBV28 and TRBJ2-7): DVKVTQSSRYLVKRTGEKVFLECVQDMDHENMFWYRQDPGLGLRLIYFSYDVKMKEKGDIPEGYSVSREKKERFSLILESASTNQTSMYLCALTPPGQSYEQYFGPGTRLTVT.

V and J are TRBV7-9 and TRBJ2-1; 8 nucleotides line up with TRBD1. V gave up 3 bases and J gave up 6 bases; unmatched junction bases: 7. The CDR3 has 15 amino acids. CDR1 SEHNR and CDR2 FQNEAQ come from the germline V gene (reference sequence). CDR3 residues: CASSLGQGARNEQFF. CDR3 DNA sequence: TGTGCCAGCAGCTTGGGGCAGGGGGCGCGCAATGAGCAGTTCTTC.

The chain has TRBV25-1 and TRBJ1-4; D is unresolved. With 3 bases removed from V and 8 bases from J, the gap between germline ends came to 7 bases. This CDR3 spans 12 amino acids. CDR1 MGHDK and CDR2 SYGVNS come from the germline V gene. The CDR3 coding sequence is TGTGCCAGCAGTGATAGGGAGGAAAAACTGTTTTTT. Translating it yields CASSDREEKLFF.

The chain has TRBV4-2 and TRBJ1-2; tentative D call: TRBD1 (5 bases). Germline CDR1 is LGHNA and CDR2 is YNFKEQ. Trimming shortened V by 0 bases and J by 5 bases, and 13 bases separated the two germline ends. This CDR3 contains 15 residues. The DNA of the CDR3 is TGTGCCAGCAGCCAAGAGGCGGGTGGGGGGTATGGCTACACCTTC. Encoded protein: CASSQEAGGGYGYTF.

The V call is TRBV6-2 or TRBV6-3, the J call TRBJ1-2, with D tentatively TRBD1 (5 bases). The CDR3 totals 16 residues. The V end lost 0 bases, the J end lost 3 bases, and 14 bases lay between the germline ends. The germline V gene encodes CDR1 MNHEY and CDR2 SVGEGT. CDR3 sequence reads: CASSYSTVRGDYGYTF. The CDR3 DNA reads as TGTGCCAGCAGTTACTCGACAGTCCGGGGGGACTATGGCTACACCTTC.

CDR3 nucleotide sequence: TGTGCCAGCAGCTCTAGCGCGGGAAATGAGCAGTTCTTC. This gives the protein CASSSSAGNEQFF. The V and J genes are TRBV9 and TRBJ2-1; D might be TRBD2 (6 bases). The germline gives CDR1 SGDLS, CDR2 YYNGEE. CDR3 length: 13 residues. Trimming left V 4 bases short and J 7 bases short, with 12 bases between.

This clone was seen just once. CDR3 loop: CASSRTDNQPQHF. CDR3 nucleotide sequence: TGTGCCAGCAGTCGGACGGACAATCAGCCCCAGCATTTT. The rearrangement links TRBV27 to TRBJ1-5; no reliable D call. The V gene's germline CDR1 is MNHEY and CDR2 SMNVEV (reference sequence). V lost 5 bases and J lost 3, with 8 bases in between. This CDR3 region has 13 residues.

The rearrangement joins TRBV10-3 to TRBJ1-3, with D maybe TRBD1 (5 bases). With 2 bases removed from V and 4 bases from J, the gap between germline ends came to 15 bases. In germline, CDR1 is ENHRY, CDR2 SYGVKD. The CDR3 is 16 amino acids. The CDR3 DNA is TGTGCCATCAGTGAGCGGGGGTGGGAGCCCGGAAACACCATATATTTT. This codes for CAISERGWEPGNTIYF.

The CDR3 sequence is CASSRDSNNSPLHF. CDR3 nucleotides: TGTGCCAGCAGCCGAGACAGTAATAATTCACCCCTCCACTTT. V and J are TRBV7-9 and TRBJ1-6; maybe TRBD1 (5 bases). Germline values: CDR1 SEHNR, CDR2 FQNEAQ (reference sequence). The CDR3 is 14 amino acids. Trimming shortened V by 5 bases and J by 5 bases, and 10 bases separated the two germline ends.

The chain is built from TRBV28 and TRBJ1-5; 9 nucleotides agree with TRBD1. Germline lookup yields CDR1 MDHEN and CDR2 SYDVKM. The CDR3 is 14 residues long. The V and J ends lost 6 bases and 1 base, in that order; junction bases with no gene match: 1. The CDR3 protein is CASRTGGSNQPQHF. Written as DNA, the CDR3 is TGTGCCAGCAGGACAGGGGGGAGCAATCAGCCCCAGCATTTT.

This chain's CDR3 is CASSEDGTAIDTIYF. The DNA for the CDR3 is TGTGCCAGCAGCGAAGATGGGACTGCAATTGACACCATATATTTT. The chain is built from TRBV6-2 or TRBV6-3 and TRBJ1-3; possibly TRBD1 for D (5 bases). V dropped 6 bases and J dropped 8 bases, with 20 bases sitting between them. Germline V gives CDR1 MNHEY, CDR2 SVGEGT. The CDR3 consists of 15 residues.

The chain recombines TRBV4-2 with TRBJ2-1, with 7 positions matching TRBD2. Trimming at V came to 4 bases and at J to 3 bases, leaving 12 bases not matched to a gene. CDR3 size: 17 residues. Germline assignment: CDR1 LGHNA and CDR2 YNFKEQ. This CDR3 is CASSPTVLATYYNEQFF. Written as DNA, the CDR3 is TGTGCCAGCAGCCCGACAGTACTAGCGACCTACTACAATGAGCAGTTCTTC.

J is TRBJ1-5 and V is TRBV23-1; weak D call: TRBD1 (6 bases). TRBV23-1 is treated as an ORF (open reading frame) with a function not yet certain. The CDR3 is 16 residues long. V was trimmed by 4 bases and J by 1 base, leaving 14 bases between them. CDR3 bases: TGCGCCAGCAGTCTAGGGGCAGGGGTAAGCAATCAGCCCCAGCATTTT. This encodes CASSLGAGVSNQPQHF.